The rows below give T cell receptor beta chains drawn from one sample of a study of lymphopenia after photon versus proton radiotherapy. The repertoire was sequenced with immunoSEQ multiplex PCR; TCRdb's copy has only in-frame clones and lacks some. This table holds about 83,000 clones, around 80% found once. The sequenced sample was peripheral blood, obtained from a patient treated with proton-based radiotherapy. All receptors derive from a man aged 55-75 years with pancreatic cancer. Each CDR3 is given with its conserved first and last residue. A D gene is named only where the DNA matches it firmly. Rows may omit the clone size; those that give it use once, few, many or a size class.

DNA,CDR3,size,D,length,V,J
TGCAGCGCGGAGTCAGGGGGTGGGACCCAGTACTTC,CSAESGGGTQYF,NA,TRBD1,12,TRBV29-1,TRBJ2-5
TGTGCCAGCAGCCGGTCTAACACTGAAGCTTTCTTT,CASSRSNTEAFF,NA,NA,12,TRBV28,TRBJ1-1
TGTGCCAGCAGTTACTCGACCGCTACTTACACCGGGGAGCTGTTTTTT,CASSYSTATYTGELFF,NA,NA,16,TRBV6-5,TRBJ2-2
TGTGCCTGGAGTGTAGGCACAGATACGCAGTATTTT,CAWSVGTDTQYF,few,NA,12,TRBV30,TRBJ2-3
TGTGCTAGCAGCCCCTTTCCTAAGAGCTCCTACAATGAGCAGTTCTTC,CASSPFPKSSYNEQFF,NA,NA,16,TRBV7-7,TRBJ2-1
TGTGCCAGCAGCCCTCTACAGGGCAGCTCCTACGAGCAGTACTTC,CASSPLQGSSYEQYF,few,NA,15,TRBV28,TRBJ2-7
TGTGCCAGCAGTTTAGGCGGGACGAGGGCTTCCACCTTC,CASSLGGTRASTF,few,NA,13,TRBV28,TRBJ1-2
TGCAGCGTTGTCTGGGGGAACAATGAGCAGTTCTTC,CSVVWGNNEQFF,NA,NA,12,TRBV29-1,TRBJ2-1
TGTGCCAGCAGATCTTCCGGGACAGCCAAAAAACTGTTTTTT,CASRSSGTAKKLFF,NA,TRBD1,14,TRBV2,TRBJ1-4
TGTGCCAGCAGTTTCGAAGCGGGGATCAGAGATACGCAGTATTTT,CASSFEAGIRDTQYF,once,TRBD2,15,TRBV27,TRBJ2-3
TGTGCCAGCAGCAGGGACAGGGTAGACGAAAAACTGTTTTTT,CASSRDRVDEKLFF,NA,TRBD1,14,TRBV27,TRBJ1-4
TGTGCCTGGAGTGGTGCGGGAGCGGCAGATACGCAGTATTTT,CAWSGAGAADTQYF,NA,TRBD2,14,TRBV30,TRBJ2-3
TGTGCCAGCAGATCTCCCGTCGGACTAGCGGACACCGGGGAGCTGTTTTTT,CASRSPVGLADTGELFF,NA,TRBD2,17,TRBV28,TRBJ2-2
TGTGCCAGCAGTTTAGGGAGCACAGATACGCAGTATTTT,CASSLGSTDTQYF,NA,NA,13,TRBV28,TRBJ2-3
TGTGCCAGCAGCGCGAGCGGGAGCACAGATACGCAGTATTTT,CASSASGSTDTQYF,NA,NA,14,TRBV9,TRBJ2-3
TGTGCCAGCAGTAACACAGGGATATCCTATGGCTACACCTTC,CASSNTGISYGYTF,NA,NA,14,TRBV6-1,TRBJ1-2
TGCAGCGTTGAAGATCCAAGGACTAGCGGGAGCACAGATACGCAGTATTTT,CSVEDPRTSGSTDTQYF,NA,TRBD2,17,TRBV29-1,TRBJ2-3
TGTGCCAGCAGCCATGACCGGGACGCCGTCGCCCACGAGCAGTACTTC,CASSHDRDAVAHEQYF,once,NA,16,TRBV4-2,TRBJ2-7
TGTGCCAGCAGCCCACCGGGACTCCCGGCCGGGACCCAGTACTTC,CASSPPGLPAGTQYF,NA,NA,15,TRBV6-5,TRBJ2-5
TGTGCCACCCGAGGACAGCCTGAAGCTTTCTTT,CATRGQPEAFF,NA,NA,11,TRBV28,TRBJ1-1
TGTGCCAGCAGCGTCGCCGGCTCTGGGGCCAACGTCCTGACTTTC,CASSVAGSGANVLTF,NA,NA,15,TRBV9,TRBJ2-6
TGTGCTAGTGGTTGGGGCGAGGGGACCCAGTACTTC,CASGWGEGTQYF,NA,NA,12,TRBV12-5,TRBJ2-5
TGTGCCAGCAGCTCCGAAATGGCCTTGAATACCGGGGAGCTGTTTTTT,CASSSEMALNTGELFF,NA,NA,16,TRBV7-2,TRBJ2-2
TGTGCCATCAGTGCGCGGGAGACGTTGACAGATACGCAGTATTTT,CAISARETLTDTQYF,NA,TRBD2,15,TRBV10-3,TRBJ2-3
TGTGCCAGCAGCCTTGGGGAGCGGCTGTTTTTT,CASSLGERLFF,NA,NA,11,TRBV28,TRBJ1-4
TGTGCCAGCATCTCCGAGGGGGGGATAAGCACAGATACGCAGTATTTT,CASISEGGISTDTQYF,NA,NA,16,TRBV2,TRBJ2-3
TGTGCCAGCACCCGGGAGTTCACCTACGAGCAGTACTTC,CASTREFTYEQYF,NA,NA,13,TRBV28,TRBJ2-7
TGCGCCAGCAGCCAAGATATAGAAACCGGACGACGAGAGACCCAGTACTTC,CASSQDIETGRRETQYF,NA,NA,17,TRBV4-3,TRBJ2-5
TGTGCCAGCAGCTTGGCGGTCCCTCCCGGGGAGCTGTTTTTT,CASSLAVPPGELFF,NA,NA,14,TRBV5-6,TRBJ2-2
TGCGCCAGCAGTAGCCAGGGGGCTGGCTATGGCTACACCTTC,CASSSQGAGYGYTF,NA,TRBD1,14,TRBV5-1,TRBJ1-2
TGTGCTAGTGGTCCAACAGGGGTGGATGAAAAACTGTTTTTT,CASGPTGVDEKLFF,once,TRBD1,14,TRBV12-5,TRBJ1-4